The 10 T cell receptor beta chains reported below all come from one sample, sequenced in a study of T cell repertoires in cytomegalovirus infection. TCRdb redid the calling of the reads with MiXCR, one entry per CDR3 protein. The table records about 900,000 distinct CDR3 sequences, roughly 31% of them present only once. Antigen specificity for these receptors is unknown. The sample in question was cultured CD8+ T cells from PBMCs, obtained from culture after CMV antigen stimulation. The receptors shown here come from a human donor in good health (CMV status not recorded). Some clones in this sample may be carry-over from other donors' samples.

A remark on this clonotype: A much larger clone sits a single nucleotide away, making a read error possible. The J gene is TRBJ2-2, the V gene TRBV7-3; D not certain. In germline, CDR1 is SGHTA, CDR2 FQGTGA. The CDR3 has 15 residues. CDR3 amino acids: CVSSAGPLYTGELFF. CDR3 nucleotide sequence: TGTGTCAGCAGCGCCGGACCCCTTTACACCGGGGAGCTGTTTTTT.

The genes are TRBV10-3 and TRBJ1-1, with a possible D match to TRBD1 (6 bases). The CDR3 is 13 residues long. V was pared by 7 bases and J by 7 bases, with 16 bases between. Germline assignment: CDR1 ENHRY and CDR2 SYGVKD. CDR3 loop: CAIKIPGAIEAFF. Written as DNA, the CDR3 is TGTGCCATCAAGATCCCAGGGGCAATTGAAGCTTTCTTT.

V gene TRBV15 combines with J gene TRBJ2-3; 13 bases are shared with TRBD2. The length of the CDR3 is 17 residues. Germline V lookup: CDR1 LNHNV, CDR2 YYDKDF (reference sequence). V shed 4 bases and J 1 base; nucleotides not matched to a gene: 5. This CDR3 is CATSKLAGGPGTDTQYF. As DNA, the CDR3 is TGTGCCACCAGCAAACTAGCGGGGGGGCCGGGCACAGATACGCAGTATTTT.

This clonotype came up a few times. This chain links TRBV7-9 with TRBJ2-5; 8 nucleotides line up with TRBD1. The CDR3 extends over 14 amino acids. V lost 4 bases and J lost 4; bases outside the gene matches: 5. Germline V gene sequence: CDR1 SEHNR, CDR2 FQNEAQ (reference sequence). The CDR3 loop is CASSWDRRGETQYF. In nucleotides, the CDR3 is TGTGCCAGCAGCTGGGACAGGAGGGGAGAGACCCAGTACTTC.

This clonotype is judged medium-sized (0.01 to 0.1%). The gene calls are TRBV10-2 and TRBJ2-3; the match to TRBD1 covers 8 bases. V shed 4 bases, J shed 6 bases, and the junction held 12 bases outside the gene matches. Germline V lookup: CDR1 WSHSY, CDR2 SAAADI. The CDR3 consists of 16 residues. Here the CDR3 DNA reads TGCGCCAGCAGTGCCCATCGGACAGGGCGCCAGGATACGCAGTATTTT. This sequence encodes CASSAHRTGRQDTQYF.

There are a few counts of this clonotype. The V gene is TRBV5-4, the J gene TRBJ1-1; a possible D gene is TRBD1 (5 bases). Germline loops: CDR1 SGHNT, CDR2 YYREEE (reference sequence). Trimming took 1 base from V and 2 from J, leaving 12 bases between them. The CDR3 is 15 residues long. As DNA, the CDR3 is TGTGCCAGCAGCTTGTTGGGGGAGGATAACACTGAAGCTTTCTTT. This sequence encodes CASSLLGEDNTEAFF.

This clonotype was detected ten times or more. The J gene is TRBJ1-5, the V gene TRBV7-2, with 8 bases that match TRBD1. V shed 8 bases, J shed 5 bases, and the junction held 11 bases outside the gene matches. Looked up from germline, CDR1 is SGHTA and CDR2 is FQGNSA. CDR3 length: 15 residues. The CDR3 DNA reads as TGTGCCAGCGGAACCGGGACAGGTTTATATCAGCCCCAGCATTTT. This gives the protein CASGTGTGLYQPQHF.

V usage is TRBV20-1 and J usage is TRBJ2-1; D not resolved. CDR1 is DFQATT, CDR2 SNEGSKA, per germline (reference sequence). Trimming took off 1 base at V and 5 bases at J, with 3 bases between the two ends. There are 11 residues in the CDR3. In DNA form, the CDR3 reads TGCAGTGCTAGAGGCCACAATGAGCAGTTCTTC. Translation: CSARGHNEQFF.

This clonotype was found a few times. The chain recombines TRBV5-4 with TRBJ1-6; no clear D gene. The CDR3 spans 13 residues. Trimming took off 10 bases at V and 6 bases at J, with 14 bases between the two ends. Per germline, CDR1 SGHNT and CDR2 YYREEE (reference sequence). CDR3 amino acids: CASRQALNSPLHF. The CDR3 DNA reads as TGTGCCTCGAGGCAGGCCCTTAATTCACCCCTCCACTTT.

The V call is TRBV5-5, the J call TRBJ2-1; D not certain. Trimming stripped 7 bases from V and 4 bases from J, with 9 bases between. The CDR3 is 12 amino acids. Germline loops: CDR1 SGHKS, CDR2 YYEKEE (reference sequence). CDR3 residues: CASGSRYNEQFF. The CDR3 nucleotides are TGTGCCAGCGGGTCGCGGTACAATGAGCAGTTCTTC.